The sequence of this T cell receptor beta chain was determined in a study of blood T cell repertoires in COVID-19. Profiling relied on immunoSEQ multiplex PCR, and the TCRdb table lists in-frame clones only, not all of them. The table includes approximately 260,000 clones, about 91% detected once. The clonotype originates from a middle-aged woman with acute COVID-19. The sample was PBMCs or T cells enriched from blood (not recorded which).

As DNA, the CDR3 is TGTGCCAGCATCGGGACTAGCCAAACCCTCCCACAGGATACGCAGTATTTT. It specifies CASIGTSQTLPQDTQYF. The chain links TRBV2 to TRBJ2-3; TRBD2 aligns across 9 bases. The CDR3 covers 17 residues. The J segment lost 6 bases and the V segment lost 7 bases, leaving 17 bases of the junction unmatched. CDR1 SNHLY and CDR2 FYNNEI come from the germline V gene.